A selection of T cell receptor beta chains follows, all from one sample in a study of OX40 agonist ivuxolimab in advanced cancers. Assay used: immunoSEQ multiplex PCR; TCRdb lists only in-frame clones, some missing. In the table there are about 80,000 clones, roughly four fifths of which are singletons. Specimen: CD4+ or CD8+ T cells sorted from blood, collected in a trial of the OX40 agonist ivuxolimab. The receptors derive from an adult with an advanced solid tumor such as melanoma, head and neck, liver or kidney cancer. CDR3s include the opening cysteine and the closing phenylalanine or tryptophan. The order of the fields is clone size, D gene, V gene, J gene, CDR3 DNA, CDR3 protein. D genes are given only for firm matches. The size entry is marked missing in some rows and otherwise reads once, few, many or a size class.

size: NA
D: NA
V: TRBV25-1
J: TRBJ1-2
DNA: TGTGCCAGCAGTGACAGTCATTTCAATGGCTACACCTTC
CDR3: CASSDSHFNGYTF

size: NA
D: NA
V: TRBV5-6
J: TRBJ2-7
DNA: TGTGCCAGCAGCTTGAGGGGGACAAGCTCCTACGAGCAGTACTTC
CDR3: CASSLRGTSSYEQYF

size: NA
D: NA
V: TRBV5-1
J: TRBJ2-5
DNA: TGCGCCAGCAGCACGCGTGCTGGGGTGGGGGAGACCCAGTACTTC
CDR3: CASSTRAGVGETQYF

size: NA
D: TRBD1
V: TRBV5-1
J: TRBJ2-1
DNA: TGCGCCAGCAGCAACGGACAGGGGGCGGACAATGAGCAGTTCTTC
CDR3: CASSNGQGADNEQFF

size: NA
D: NA
V: TRBV6-6
J: TRBJ1-3
DNA: TGTGCCAGCAGTTACTCGCCCGCCATTTCTGGAAACACCATATATTTT
CDR3: CASSYSPAISGNTIYF

size: NA
D: NA
V: TRBV5-4
J: TRBJ2-1
DNA: TGTGCCAGCAGCTCACGAGGAGAGGGCAATGAGCAGTTCTTC
CDR3: CASSSRGEGNEQFF

size: NA
D: NA
V: TRBV6-1
J: TRBJ1-3
DNA: TGTGCCAGCAGTGAAGTTCAGGGCTCTGGAAACACCATATATTTT
CDR3: CASSEVQGSGNTIYF

size: NA
D: NA
V: TRBV5-4
J: TRBJ1-2
DNA: TGTGCCAGCAGCGGGGAGGGCGTCTATGGCTACACCTTC
CDR3: CASSGEGVYGYTF

size: NA
D: NA
V: TRBV5-4
J: TRBJ1-1
DNA: TGTGCCAGCAGGGCAGGGAACACTGAAGCTTTCTTT
CDR3: CASRAGNTEAFF

size: NA
D: TRBD1
V: TRBV7-9
J: TRBJ2-3
DNA: TGTGCCAGCAGCTTCCCCCAATGGGACAGCGCAGATACGCAGTATTTT
CDR3: CASSFPQWDSADTQYF

size: NA
D: TRBD1
V: TRBV29-1
J: TRBJ1-2
DNA: TGCAGCGCCGACAGGGAAGGACACTATGGCTACACCTTC
CDR3: CSADREGHYGYTF

size: NA
D: NA
V: TRBV19
J: TRBJ1-1
DNA: TGTGCCAGTAGTACCCCCCCCGCAGGGCGGACTGAAGCTTTCTTT
CDR3: CASSTPPAGRTEAFF

size: NA
D: TRBD2
V: TRBV4-1
J: TRBJ2-5
DNA: TGCGCCAGCAGCCAAGATATCGCTAGCGGGAGGACCCAGTACTTC
CDR3: CASSQDIASGRTQYF

size: NA
D: NA
V: TRBV2
J: TRBJ2-2
DNA: TGTGCCAGCATCCCTTTAACCCTAGCTGGCACCGGGGAGCTGTTTTTT
CDR3: CASIPLTLAGTGELFF

size: NA
D: NA
V: TRBV12-5
J: TRBJ2-1
DNA: TGTGCTAGTGGTTTGGTACTATACAATGAGCAGTTCTTC
CDR3: CASGLVLYNEQFF

size: NA
D: NA
V: TRBV6-5
J: TRBJ1-1
DNA: TGTGCCAGCAGTTATGGGAAGAACACTGAAGCTTTCTTT
CDR3: CASSYGKNTEAFF

size: NA
D: NA
V: TRBV14
J: TRBJ1-1
DNA: TGTGCCAGCAGCCAATCAAGGGCTGAAGCTTTCTTT
CDR3: CASSQSRAEAFF

size: NA
D: TRBD1
V: TRBV11-2
J: TRBJ1-3
DNA: TGTGCCAGCAGCTTTGACAGGGTTGGAAACACCATATATTTT
CDR3: CASSFDRVGNTIYF

size: NA
D: NA
V: TRBV7-8
J: TRBJ1-3
DNA: TGTGCCAGCAGCTTAATCGAGAGGAGCTCTGGAAACACCATATATTTT
CDR3: CASSLIERSSGNTIYF

size: NA
D: NA
V: TRBV7-2
J: TRBJ1-6
DNA: TGTGCCAGCAGCTTAGATTGGAGGGATAATTCACCCCTCCACTTT
CDR3: CASSLDWRDNSPLHF

size: NA
D: NA
V: TRBV7-9
J: TRBJ1-2
DNA: TGTGCCAGCAGCCGGACAGTTGACGGCTACACCTTC
CDR3: CASSRTVDGYTF

size: NA
D: NA
V: TRBV5-6
J: TRBJ2-7
DNA: TGTGCCAGCAGCTATATTCAGGGCACCTACGAGCAGTACTTC
CDR3: CASSYIQGTYEQYF

size: NA
D: TRBD1
V: TRBV2
J: TRBJ1-2
DNA: TGTGCCAGCAGGATACAGGGGGCTAGTGGCTACACCTTC
CDR3: CASRIQGASGYTF

size: NA
D: NA
V: TRBV11-2
J: TRBJ2-5
DNA: TGTGCCAGCAGCCCAGGCGGCGGGACCCAGTACTTC
CDR3: CASSPGGGTQYF

size: NA
D: TRBD2
V: TRBV6-6
J: TRBJ2-7
DNA: TGTGCCAGCAGTTACATGGTAGCGGGGTTCTACGAGCAGTACTTC
CDR3: CASSYMVAGFYEQYF

size: NA
D: NA
V: TRBV11-3
J: TRBJ1-1
DNA: TGTGCCAGCAGCTTAAGGTCGAACACTGAAGCTTTCTTT
CDR3: CASSLRSNTEAFF

size: once
D: TRBD1
V: TRBV5-1
J: TRBJ2-7
DNA: TGCGCCAGCAGCTCCGGACAGGGATCCTACGAGCAGTACTTC
CDR3: CASSSGQGSYEQYF

size: NA
D: NA
V: TRBV5-1
J: TRBJ2-1
DNA: TGCGCCAGCAGCCTCGGGACACAAGACAATGAGCAGTTCTTC
CDR3: CASSLGTQDNEQFF

size: NA
D: NA
V: TRBV7-9
J: TRBJ2-3
DNA: TGTGCCAGCAGCTCGGGGTTTGGCGGAGATACGCAGTATTTT
CDR3: CASSSGFGGDTQYF

size: NA
D: TRBD1
V: TRBV27
J: TRBJ2-1
DNA: TGTGCCAGCAGTTACGGCGTAGGGGGCCCATACAATGAGCAGTTCTTC
CDR3: CASSYGVGGPYNEQFF

size: NA
D: NA
V: TRBV7-6
J: TRBJ1-1
DNA: TGTGCCAGCAGCTATGGACAGAACACTGAAGCTTTCTTT
CDR3: CASSYGQNTEAFF

size: NA
D: TRBD1
V: TRBV5-4
J: TRBJ1-1
DNA: TGTGCCAGCAGCAGTGGACAGGGGGGGAACACTGAAGCTTTCTTT
CDR3: CASSSGQGGNTEAFF

size: NA
D: TRBD2
V: TRBV7-9
J: TRBJ2-3
DNA: TGTGCCAGCAGCTTACTGCGGGGGGGCGAAGATACGCAGTATTTT
CDR3: CASSLLRGGEDTQYF

size: NA
D: NA
V: TRBV7-2
J: TRBJ1-1
DNA: TGTGCCAGCAGCCCTACCCAATCCCTGAACACTGAAGCTTTCTTT
CDR3: CASSPTQSLNTEAFF

size: few
D: NA
V: TRBV28
J: TRBJ2-7
DNA: TGTGCCAGCAGTTCCCTTATTCGTGAGACACGTGAGCGCTACGAGCAGTACTTC
CDR3: CASSSLIRETRERYEQYF

size: NA
D: NA
V: TRBV5-6
J: TRBJ1-4
DNA: TGTGCCAGCAGCGCTCCAGGGATGGATAATGAAAAACTGTTTTTT
CDR3: CASSAPGMDNEKLFF

size: NA
D: NA
V: TRBV18
J: TRBJ2-3
DNA: TGTGCCAGCTCACCACCACAGGGTTTGAGCACAGATACGCAGTATTTT
CDR3: CASSPPQGLSTDTQYF

size: NA
D: TRBD2
V: TRBV10-3
J: TRBJ2-3
DNA: TGTGCCATCAGAGGGACTAGCGGGAGTCCAGATACGCAGTATTTT
CDR3: CAIRGTSGSPDTQYF

size: NA
D: NA
V: TRBV27
J: TRBJ2-3
DNA: TGTGCCAGCAGTCCGCCTTGGGGGCACACAGATACGCAGTATTTT
CDR3: CASSPPWGHTDTQYF